This is a list of T cell receptor beta chains from one sample in a study of CD8 T cells in Susac syndrome. TCRdb fed the immunoSEQ multiplex PCR reads into MiXCR, producing one record per CDR3 protein. Of 100,000 to 150,000 distinct CDR3 sequences detected, around 94% appear once; the ten largest clones hold 0.098%. Source material: CD4+ T cells from PBMCs. All receptors come from a human donor in good health. Each CDR3 is given without its conserved first and last residue. Size values are once, few and many counts, or a class for expanded clones, and some rows have none.

size: few; V: TRBV5-1; J: TRBJ1-1; CDR3: ASSTLTANTEAF
size: NA; V: TRBV5-1; J: TRBJ1-2; CDR3: ASAQDTPPTFYGYT
size: NA; V: TRBV9; J: TRBJ2-7; CDR3: ASSPSGGAGDEQY
size: NA; V: TRBV7-3; J: TRBJ1-1; CDR3: ASRTDSSTEAF
size: NA; V: TRBV5-1; J: TRBJ1-5; CDR3: ASSLEPGPGLPQH
size: NA; V: TRBV10-3; J: TRBJ2-7; CDR3: ATRGQGGSEQY
size: NA; V: TRBV12-3/TRBV12-4; J: TRBJ2-2; CDR3: ASSFGTGELF
size: NA; V: TRBV12-3/TRBV12-4; J: TRBJ2-3; CDR3: ASRSNTQY
size: NA; V: TRBV28; J: TRBJ1-1; CDR3: ASRKTVNTEAF
size: NA; V: TRBV19; J: TRBJ1-1; CDR3: ASLSTGVEAF
size: few; V: TRBV6-5; J: TRBJ2-7; CDR3: ASSYSLAGGGRHYEQY
size: NA; V: TRBV29-1; J: TRBJ2-1; CDR3: SVVAGGFYNEQF
size: NA; V: TRBV7-3; J: TRBJ2-3; CDR3: ASSLTQGQDTQY
size: NA; V: TRBV6-5; J: TRBJ2-7; CDR3: ASSGGRQGREQY
size: NA; V: TRBV18; J: TRBJ1-2; CDR3: ASSPSRDPNKDGYT
size: NA; V: TRBV5-8; J: TRBJ2-3; CDR3: ASTITGSGATDTQY